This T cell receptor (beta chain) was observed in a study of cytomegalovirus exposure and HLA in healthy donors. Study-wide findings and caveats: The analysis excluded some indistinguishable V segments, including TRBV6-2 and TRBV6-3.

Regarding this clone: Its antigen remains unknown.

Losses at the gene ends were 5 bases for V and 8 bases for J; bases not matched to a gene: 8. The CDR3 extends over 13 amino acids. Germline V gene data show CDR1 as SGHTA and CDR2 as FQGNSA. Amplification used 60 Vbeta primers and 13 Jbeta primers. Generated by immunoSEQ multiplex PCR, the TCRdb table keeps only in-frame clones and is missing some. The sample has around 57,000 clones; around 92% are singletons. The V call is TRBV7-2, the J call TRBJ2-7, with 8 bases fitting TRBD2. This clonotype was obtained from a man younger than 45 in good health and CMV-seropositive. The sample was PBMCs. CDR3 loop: CASSPWDSGKQYF. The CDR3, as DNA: TGTGCCAGCAGCCCTTGGGATAGCGGGAAGCAGTACTTC. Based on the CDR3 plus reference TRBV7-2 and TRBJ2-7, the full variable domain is GAGVSQSPSNKVTEKGKDVELRCDPISGHTALYWYRQSLGQGLEFLIYFQGNSAPDKSGLPSDRFSAERTGGSVSTLTIQRTQQEDSAVYLCASSPWDSGKQYFGPGTRLTVT.